This TCR beta chain was retrieved from a study of blood T cell repertoires in COVID-19. This clone was detected once. The V gene end was trimmed by 6 bases and the J gene end by 1 base; junction bases not matched to a gene: 3. This CDR3 has 15 residues. Per germline, CDR1 SGHDT and CDR2 YYEEEE. In the original analysis: By means of reference gene primer amplification, nucleated cell counts were estimated. This table comes from immunoSEQ multiplex PCR, and its TCRdb copy is limited to in-frame clones, with some not included. For V, J and clone size, that table is used; D and trimming come from the DNA. The data show roughly 77,000 clones, 65% to 85% seen once. Seattle patients were enrolled during active infection and followed longitudinally.

The sequenced sample was peripheral blood. The TCR was taken from a man between 60 and 70 years old with COVID-19, enrolled during active disease. The V call is TRBV5-6, the J call TRBJ2-2, with 10 nucleotides matching TRBD2. CDR3 sequence reads: CASNPSGGNTGELFF. The DNA for the CDR3 is TGTGCCAGCAATCCTAGCGGGGGGAACACCGGGGAGCTGTTTTTT.